Here is one TCR beta chain with its context. The antigen remains undetermined. This specimen comes from a study of shared clonotypes between healthy human individuals. Repertoires were generated with immunoSEQ multiplex PCR, while TCRdb's copy carries only in-frame clones and drops some. The sample holds fewer than 700,000 clones, 95% seen once. V lost 1 base, J lost 5 bases, and 3 bases stayed unmatched. The CDR3 is 16 residues long. The germline CDR1 and CDR2 sequences are SGHAT and FQNNGV. The study's findings and limits: A reduction in generation probabilities was seen for non-shared clonotypes relative to those shared by all four donors.

Terminally differentiated effector memory CD45RA+ cells were left out of the naive CD8 fraction, which was CD45RO-negative and positively selected for CCR7. The sample was naive CD8+ T cells sorted from blood. V usage is TRBV11-2 and J usage is TRBJ2-1; 12 nucleotides line up with TRBD2. This TCR was sampled from a woman aged 25 to 39 in good health. The CDR3 region is CASSLVLAGGNNEQFF. The CDR3 DNA reads TGTGCCAGCAGCTTAGTTCTAGCGGGAGGGAACAATGAGCAGTTCTTC.